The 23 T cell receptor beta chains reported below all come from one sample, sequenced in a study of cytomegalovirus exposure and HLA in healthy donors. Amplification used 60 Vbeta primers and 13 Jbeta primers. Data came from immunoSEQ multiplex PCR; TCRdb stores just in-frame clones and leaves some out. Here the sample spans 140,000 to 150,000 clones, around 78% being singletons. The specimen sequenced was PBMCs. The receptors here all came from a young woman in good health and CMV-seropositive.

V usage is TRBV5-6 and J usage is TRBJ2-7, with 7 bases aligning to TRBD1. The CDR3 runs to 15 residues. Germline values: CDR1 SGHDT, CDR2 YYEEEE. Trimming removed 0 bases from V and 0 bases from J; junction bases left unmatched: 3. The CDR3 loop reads CASSLGGTVSYEQYF. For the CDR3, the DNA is TGTGCCAGCAGCTTGGGTGGGACAGTCTCCTACGAGCAGTACTTC.

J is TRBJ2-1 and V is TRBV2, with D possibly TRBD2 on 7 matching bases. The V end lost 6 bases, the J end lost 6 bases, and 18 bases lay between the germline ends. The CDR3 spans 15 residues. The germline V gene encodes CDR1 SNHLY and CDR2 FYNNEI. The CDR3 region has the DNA TGTGCCAGCAGCATCAGGGGATTAGCGGGCAATGAGCAGTTCTTC. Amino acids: CASSIRGLAGNEQFF.

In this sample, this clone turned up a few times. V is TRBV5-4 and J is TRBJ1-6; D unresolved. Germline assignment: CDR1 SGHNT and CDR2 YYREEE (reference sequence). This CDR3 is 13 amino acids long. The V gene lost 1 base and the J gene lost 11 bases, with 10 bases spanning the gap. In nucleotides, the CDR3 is TGTGCCAGCAGCTTGCCGGACGGGGCACCCCTCCACTTT. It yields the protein CASSLPDGAPLHF. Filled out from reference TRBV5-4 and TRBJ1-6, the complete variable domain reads ETGVTQSPTHLIKTRGQQVTLRCSSQSGHNTVSWYQQALGQGPQFIFQYYREEENGRGNFPPRFSGLQFPNYSSELNVNALELDDSALYLCASSLPDGAPLHFGNGTRLTVT.

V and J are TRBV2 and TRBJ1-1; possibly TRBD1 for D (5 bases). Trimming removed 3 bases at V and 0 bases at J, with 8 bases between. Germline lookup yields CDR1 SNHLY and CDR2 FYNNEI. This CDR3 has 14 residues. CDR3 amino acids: CASSDETVNTEAFF. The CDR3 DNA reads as TGTGCCAGCAGTGACGAGACAGTGAACACTGAAGCTTTCTTT.

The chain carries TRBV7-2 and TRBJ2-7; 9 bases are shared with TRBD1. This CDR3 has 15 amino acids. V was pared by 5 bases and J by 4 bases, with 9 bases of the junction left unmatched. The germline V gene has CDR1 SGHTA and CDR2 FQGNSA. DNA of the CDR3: TGTGCCAGCAGCGTTCCGGGACAGGGCCCATACGAGCAGTACTTC. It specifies CASSVPGQGPYEQYF.

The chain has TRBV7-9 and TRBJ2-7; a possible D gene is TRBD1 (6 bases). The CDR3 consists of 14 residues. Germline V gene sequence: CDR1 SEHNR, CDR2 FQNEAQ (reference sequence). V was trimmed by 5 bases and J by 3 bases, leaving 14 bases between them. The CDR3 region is CASSQSDRYYEQYF. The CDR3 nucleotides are TGTGCCAGCAGCCAATCGGACAGATACTACGAGCAGTACTTC.

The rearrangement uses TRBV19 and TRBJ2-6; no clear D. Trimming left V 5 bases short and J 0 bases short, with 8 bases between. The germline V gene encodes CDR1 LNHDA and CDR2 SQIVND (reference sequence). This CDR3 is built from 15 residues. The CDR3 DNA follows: TGTGCCAGTAGTGGGTGGAGCTCTGGGGCCAACGTCCTGACTTTC. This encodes CASSGWSSGANVLTF. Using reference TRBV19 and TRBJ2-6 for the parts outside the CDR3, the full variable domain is DGGITQSPKYLFRKEGQNVTLSCEQNLNHDAMYWYRQDPGQGLRLIYYSQIVNDFQKGDIAEGYSVSREKKESFPLTVTSAQKNPTAFYLCASSGWSSGANVLTFGAGSRLTVL.

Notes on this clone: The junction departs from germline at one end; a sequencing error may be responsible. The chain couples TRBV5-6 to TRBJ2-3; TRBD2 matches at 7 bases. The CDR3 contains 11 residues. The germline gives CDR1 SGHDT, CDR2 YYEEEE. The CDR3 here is CASSSAGLIHF. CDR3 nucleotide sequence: TGTGCCAGCAGCTCGGCGGGACTAATACATTTT. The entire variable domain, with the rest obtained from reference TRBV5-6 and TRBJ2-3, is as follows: DAGVTQSPTHLIKTRGQQVTLRCSPKSGHDTVSWYQQALGQGPQFIFQYYEEEERQRGNFPDRFSGHQFPNYSSELNVNALLLGDSALYLCASSSAGLIHFGPGTRLTVL.

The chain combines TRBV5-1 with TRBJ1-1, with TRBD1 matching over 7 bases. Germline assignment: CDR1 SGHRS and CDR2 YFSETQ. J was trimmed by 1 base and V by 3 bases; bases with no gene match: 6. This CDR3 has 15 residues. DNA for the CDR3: TGCGCCAGCAGCTGGAACAGGGGCGGGAACACTGAAGCTTTCTTT. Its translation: CASSWNRGGNTEAFF.

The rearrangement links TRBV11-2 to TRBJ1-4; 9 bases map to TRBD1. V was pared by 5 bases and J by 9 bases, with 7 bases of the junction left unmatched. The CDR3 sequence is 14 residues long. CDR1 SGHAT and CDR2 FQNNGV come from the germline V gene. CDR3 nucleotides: TGTGCCAGCAGCCTGACAGGGGGGGATAAAAAACTGTTTTTT. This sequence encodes CASSLTGGDKKLFF.

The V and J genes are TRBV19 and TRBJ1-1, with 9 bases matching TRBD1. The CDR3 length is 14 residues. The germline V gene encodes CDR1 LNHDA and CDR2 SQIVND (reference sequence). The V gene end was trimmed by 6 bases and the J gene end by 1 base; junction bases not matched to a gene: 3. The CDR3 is CASRETGGNTEAFF. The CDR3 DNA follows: TGTGCCAGTAGAGAGACAGGGGGGAACACTGAAGCTTTCTTT.

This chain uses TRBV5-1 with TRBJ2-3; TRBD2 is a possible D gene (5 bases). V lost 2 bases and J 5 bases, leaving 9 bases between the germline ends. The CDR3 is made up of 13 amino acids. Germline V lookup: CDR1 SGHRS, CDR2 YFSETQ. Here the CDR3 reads CASSLTRGDTQYF. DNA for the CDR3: TGCGCCAGCAGCTTAACACGGGGAGATACGCAGTATTTT.

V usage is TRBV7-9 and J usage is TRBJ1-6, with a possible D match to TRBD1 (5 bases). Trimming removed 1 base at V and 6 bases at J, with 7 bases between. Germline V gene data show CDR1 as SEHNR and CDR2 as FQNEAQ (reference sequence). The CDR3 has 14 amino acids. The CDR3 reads CASSLGQLNSPLHF. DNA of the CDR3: TGTGCCAGCAGCTTAGGACAGCTTAATTCACCCCTCCACTTT. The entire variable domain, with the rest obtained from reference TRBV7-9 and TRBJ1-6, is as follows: DTGVSQNPRHKITKRGQNVTFRCDPISEHNRLYWYRQTLGQGPEFLTYFQNEAQLEKSRLLSDRFSAERPKGSFSTLEIQRTEQGDSAMYLCASSLGQLNSPLHFGNGTRLTVT.

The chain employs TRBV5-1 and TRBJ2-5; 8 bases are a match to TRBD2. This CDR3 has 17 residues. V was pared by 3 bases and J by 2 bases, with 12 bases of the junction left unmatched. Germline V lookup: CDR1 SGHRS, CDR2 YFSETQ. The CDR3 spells CASSSRSGGGRQETQYF. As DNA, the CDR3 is TGCGCCAGCAGCTCGCGATCAGGCGGGGGGAGACAAGAGACCCAGTACTTC.

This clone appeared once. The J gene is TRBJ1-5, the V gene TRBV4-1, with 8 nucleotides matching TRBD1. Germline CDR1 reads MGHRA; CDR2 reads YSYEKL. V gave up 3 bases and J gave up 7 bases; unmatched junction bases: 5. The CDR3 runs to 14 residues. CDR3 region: CASSQTGDGQPQHF. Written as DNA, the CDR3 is TGCGCCAGCAGCCAGACAGGGGACGGGCAGCCCCAGCATTTT.

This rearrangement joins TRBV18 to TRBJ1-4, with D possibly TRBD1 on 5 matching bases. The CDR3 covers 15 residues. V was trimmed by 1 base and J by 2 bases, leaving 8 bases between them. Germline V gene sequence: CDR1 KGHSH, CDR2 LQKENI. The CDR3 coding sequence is TGTGCCAGCTCACCACAGCAGGGTACTAATGAAAAACTGTTTTTT. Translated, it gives CASSPQQGTNEKLFF.

The CDR3 loop is CSVGGGGRGSNEKLFF. The CDR3 bases are TGCAGCGTTGGAGGAGGGGGCAGGGGATCTAATGAAAAACTGTTTTTT. The chain employs TRBV29-1 and TRBJ1-4; 7 nucleotides match TRBD1. V trimming: 4 bases; J trimming: 3 bases; junction bases outside the gene matches: 11. This CDR3 spans 16 amino acids. Per germline, CDR1 SQVTM and CDR2 ANQGSEA.

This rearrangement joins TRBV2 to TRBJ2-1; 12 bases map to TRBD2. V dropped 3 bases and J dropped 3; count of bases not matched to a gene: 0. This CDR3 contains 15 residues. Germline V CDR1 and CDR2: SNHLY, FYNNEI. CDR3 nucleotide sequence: TGTGCCAGCAGTGAGACTAGCGGGGGCTACAATGAGCAGTTCTTC. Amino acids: CASSETSGGYNEQFF.

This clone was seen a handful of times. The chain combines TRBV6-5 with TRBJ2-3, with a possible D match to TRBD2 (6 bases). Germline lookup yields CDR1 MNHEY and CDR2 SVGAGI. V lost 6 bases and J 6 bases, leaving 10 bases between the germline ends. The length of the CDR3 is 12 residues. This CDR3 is CASSPGGDTQYF. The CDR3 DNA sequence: TGTGCCAGCAGCCCTGGGGGGGATACGCAGTATTTT.

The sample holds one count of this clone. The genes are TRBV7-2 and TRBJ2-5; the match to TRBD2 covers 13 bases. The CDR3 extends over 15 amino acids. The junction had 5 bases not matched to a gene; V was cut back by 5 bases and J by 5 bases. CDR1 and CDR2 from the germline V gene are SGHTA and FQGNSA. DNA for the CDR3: TGTGCCAGCAGCACTAGCGGGGGGGCCGAGGAGACCCAGTACTTC. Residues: CASSTSGGAEETQYF.

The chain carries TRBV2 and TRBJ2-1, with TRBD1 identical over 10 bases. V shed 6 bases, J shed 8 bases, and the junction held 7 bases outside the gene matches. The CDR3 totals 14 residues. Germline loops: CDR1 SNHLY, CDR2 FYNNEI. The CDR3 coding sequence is TGTGCCAGCAGGGACAGGGGGGTTATCGATGAGCAGTTCTTC. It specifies CASRDRGVIDEQFF.

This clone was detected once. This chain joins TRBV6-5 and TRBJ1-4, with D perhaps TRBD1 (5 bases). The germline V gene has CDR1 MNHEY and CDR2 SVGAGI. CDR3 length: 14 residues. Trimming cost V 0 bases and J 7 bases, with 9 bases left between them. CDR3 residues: CASSYSTGGEKLFF. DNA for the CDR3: TGTGCCAGCAGTTACTCCACAGGCGGTGAAAAACTGTTTTTT.

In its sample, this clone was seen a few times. CDR3 residues: CASSGGEQGRGVGEAFF. The CDR3 DNA reads TGCGCCAGCAGTGGGGGAGAACAGGGGCGAGGGGTTGGTGAAGCTTTCTTT. The chain is built from TRBV10-2 and TRBJ1-1, with 7 bases lining up with TRBD1. This CDR3 is built from 17 residues. Germline-derived CDR1 and CDR2 are WSHSY and SAAADI. J was trimmed by 7 bases and V by 4 bases; bases with no gene match: 18.